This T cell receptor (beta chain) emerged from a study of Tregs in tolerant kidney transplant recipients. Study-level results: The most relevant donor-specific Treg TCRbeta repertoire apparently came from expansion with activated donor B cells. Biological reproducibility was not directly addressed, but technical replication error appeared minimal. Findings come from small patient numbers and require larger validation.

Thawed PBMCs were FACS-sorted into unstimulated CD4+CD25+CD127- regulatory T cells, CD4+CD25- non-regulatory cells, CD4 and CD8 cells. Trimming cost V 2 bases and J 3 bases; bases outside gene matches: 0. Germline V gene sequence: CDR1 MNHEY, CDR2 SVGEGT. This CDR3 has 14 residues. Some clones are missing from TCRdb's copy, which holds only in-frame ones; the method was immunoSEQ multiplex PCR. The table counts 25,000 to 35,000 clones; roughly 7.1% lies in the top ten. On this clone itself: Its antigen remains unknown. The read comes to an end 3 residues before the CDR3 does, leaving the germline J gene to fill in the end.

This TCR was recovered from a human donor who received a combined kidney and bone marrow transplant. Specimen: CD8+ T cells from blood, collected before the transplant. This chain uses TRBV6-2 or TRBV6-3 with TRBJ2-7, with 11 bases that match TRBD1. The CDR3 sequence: CASSYGTGGYEQYF. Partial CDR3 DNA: TGTGCCAGCAGTTACGGGACAGGGGGCTACGAG.